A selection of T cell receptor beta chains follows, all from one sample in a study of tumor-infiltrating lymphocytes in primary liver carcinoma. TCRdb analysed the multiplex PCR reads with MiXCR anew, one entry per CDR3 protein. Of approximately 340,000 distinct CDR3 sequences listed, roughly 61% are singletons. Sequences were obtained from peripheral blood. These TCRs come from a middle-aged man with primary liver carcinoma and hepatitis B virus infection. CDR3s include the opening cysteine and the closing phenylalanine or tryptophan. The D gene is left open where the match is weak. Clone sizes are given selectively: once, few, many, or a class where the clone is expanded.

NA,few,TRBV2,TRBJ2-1,TGTGCCAGCAGTCTTCGGCCTCCCGGGAGCAATGAGCAGTTCTTC,CASSLRPPGSNEQFF
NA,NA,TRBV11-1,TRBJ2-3,TGTGCCAGCAGCTCGACTCCCCTGGCCACAGATACGCAGTATTTT,CASSSTPLATDTQYF
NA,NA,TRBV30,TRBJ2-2,TGTGCCTGGAGTATCGCGAACTCCGCGACCGGGGAGCTGTTTTTT,CAWSIANSATGELFF
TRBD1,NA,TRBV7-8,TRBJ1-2,TGTGCCAGCAGCTTAGCCCGGGGACAGTCAGGGGCCTACACCTTC,CASSLARGQSGAYTF
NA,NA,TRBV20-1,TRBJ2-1,TGCAGTGCCGCCTTGACTAGGAATGAGCAGTTCTTC,CSAALTRNEQFF
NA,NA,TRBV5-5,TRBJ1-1,TGTGCCAGCCGATCCGGGACGGCGGGGGGGAACACTGAAGCTTTCTTT,CASRSGTAGGNTEAFF
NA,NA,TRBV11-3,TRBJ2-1,TGTGCCAGCAACTTGCATTTGGGTGAGCAGTTCTTC,CASNLHLGEQFF
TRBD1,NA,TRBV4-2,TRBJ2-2,TGTACCTGCAGCCGCCGGACAGGGGGTGGTGGGGAGCTGTTTTTT,CTCSRRTGGGGELFF
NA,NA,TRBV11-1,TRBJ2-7,TGTGCCAGCAGCTTACTAAGGACGCCGGGGGAGCAGTACTTC,CASSLLRTPGEQYF
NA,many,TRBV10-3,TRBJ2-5,TGTGCCACCCAGGGGGGTAAGGAGACCCAGTACTTC,CATQGGKETQYF
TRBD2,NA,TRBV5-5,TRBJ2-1,TGTGCCAGCAGCTCGGGACTAGCGGACGAAAATGAGCAGTTCTTC,CASSSGLADENEQFF
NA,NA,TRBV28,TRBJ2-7,TGTGTCAGCATTTTGGGGGGGGCTACAGGCGAGCAGTACTTC,CVSILGGATGEQYF
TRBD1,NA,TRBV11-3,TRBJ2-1,TGTGCCAGCAGTTTAGGACAGGACAATGAGCGGTTCTTC,CASSLGQDNERFF
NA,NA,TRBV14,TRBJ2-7,TGTGCCAGCAGCCAAGGGTCTAGCCTTAGGTGGTCGGGCAAGCAGTACTTC,CASSQGSSLRWSGKQYF
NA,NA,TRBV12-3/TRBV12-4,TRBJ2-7,TGTGCCAGCGGCATGGTGGGCCACAAGCAGTACTTC,CASGMVGHKQYF
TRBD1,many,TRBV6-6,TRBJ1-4,TGTGCCAGCACGTGGGCAGGGGGTGCAACTAATGAAAAACTGTTTTTT,CASTWAGGATNEKLFF
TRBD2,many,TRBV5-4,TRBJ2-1,TGTGCCAGCAGCCCGTCTTTAGCGGGAGCTCTACGCAATGAGCAGTTCTTC,CASSPSLAGALRNEQFF
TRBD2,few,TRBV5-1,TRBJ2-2,TGCGCCAGCAGCTTCCTCGGACTAGCGGGAACGAACACCGGGGAGCTGTTTTTT,CASSFLGLAGTNTGELFF
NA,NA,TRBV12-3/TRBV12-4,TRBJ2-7,TGTGCCAACAGAAAGACAGGTCAGCTTTACGAGCAGTACTTC,CANRKTGQLYEQYF
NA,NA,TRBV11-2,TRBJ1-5,TGTGCCAGGAGCTTAGCCAGAGCGGATCAGCCCCAGCATTTT,CARSLARADQPQHF
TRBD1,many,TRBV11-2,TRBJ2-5,TGTGCCAGCAGTTTGCAGGGGGCTAACTGGGAGACCCAGTACTTC,CASSLQGANWETQYF